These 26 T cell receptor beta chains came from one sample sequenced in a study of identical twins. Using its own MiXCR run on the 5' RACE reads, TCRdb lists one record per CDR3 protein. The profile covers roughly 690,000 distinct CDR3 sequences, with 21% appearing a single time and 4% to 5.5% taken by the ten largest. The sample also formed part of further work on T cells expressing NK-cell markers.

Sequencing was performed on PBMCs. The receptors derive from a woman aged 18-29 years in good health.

The chain's CDR3 is CSARTGTETDTQYF. CDR3 coding DNA: TGCAGTGCTAGAACCGGGACGGAGACAGATACGCAGTATTTT. This chain uses TRBV20-1 with TRBJ2-3, with D perhaps matching TRBD1 or TRBD2 (5 bases each). Germline V CDR1 and CDR2: DFQATT, SNEGSKA (reference sequence). Trimming removed 2 bases from V and 3 bases from J, with 12 bases in between. This CDR3 has 14 residues.

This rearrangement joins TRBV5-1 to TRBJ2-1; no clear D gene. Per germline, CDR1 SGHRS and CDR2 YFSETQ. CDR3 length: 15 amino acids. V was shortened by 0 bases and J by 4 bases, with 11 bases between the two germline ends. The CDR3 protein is CASSLEPGDYNEQFF. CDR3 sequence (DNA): TGCGCCAGCAGCTTGGAGCCGGGCGATTACAATGAGCAGTTCTTC.

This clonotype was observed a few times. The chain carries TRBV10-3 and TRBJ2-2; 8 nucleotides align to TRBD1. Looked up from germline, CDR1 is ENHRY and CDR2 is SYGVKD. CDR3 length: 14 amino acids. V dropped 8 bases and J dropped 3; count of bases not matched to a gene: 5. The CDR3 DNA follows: TGTGCCATCGCCGACAGGGGTGACACCGGGGAGCTGTTTTTT. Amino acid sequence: CAIADRGDTGELFF.

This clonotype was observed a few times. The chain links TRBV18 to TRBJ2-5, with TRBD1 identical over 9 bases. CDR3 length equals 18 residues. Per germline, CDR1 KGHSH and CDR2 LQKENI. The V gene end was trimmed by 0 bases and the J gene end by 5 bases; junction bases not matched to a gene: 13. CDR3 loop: CASSPPSGDRGVSETQYF. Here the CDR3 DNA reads TGTGCCAGCTCACCACCATCGGGCGACAGGGGGGTTTCGGAGACCCAGTACTTC. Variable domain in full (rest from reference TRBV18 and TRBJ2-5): NAGVMQNPRHLVRRRGQEARLRCSPMKGHSHVYWYRQLPEEGLKFMVYLQKENIIDESGMPKERFSAEFPKEGPSILRIQQVVRGDSAAYFCASSPPSGDRGVSETQYFGPGTRLLVL.

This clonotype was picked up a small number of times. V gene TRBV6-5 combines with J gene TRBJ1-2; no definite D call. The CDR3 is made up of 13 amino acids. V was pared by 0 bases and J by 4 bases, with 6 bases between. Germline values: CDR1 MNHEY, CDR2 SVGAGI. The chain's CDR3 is CASSYSMGYGYTF. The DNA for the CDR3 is TGTGCCAGCAGTTACTCGATGGGCTATGGCTACACCTTC.

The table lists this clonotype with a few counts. This CDR3 is CSARDRPLSYEQYF. CDR3 DNA sequence: TGCAGTGCTAGGGACAGGCCCTTATCCTACGAGCAGTACTTC. This chain links TRBV20-1 with TRBJ2-7; 7 nucleotides line up with TRBD1. Germline V gene data show CDR1 as DFQATT and CDR2 as SNEGSKA (reference sequence). This CDR3 spans 14 amino acids. J gave up 1 base and V 3 bases, and 6 bases lay outside the gene matches.

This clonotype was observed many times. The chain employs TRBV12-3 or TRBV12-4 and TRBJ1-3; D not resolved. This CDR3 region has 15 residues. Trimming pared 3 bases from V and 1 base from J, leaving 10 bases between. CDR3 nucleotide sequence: TGTGCCAGCAGTTTCCCGGGAAGTTCTGGAAACACCATATATTTT. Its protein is CASSFPGSSGNTIYF.

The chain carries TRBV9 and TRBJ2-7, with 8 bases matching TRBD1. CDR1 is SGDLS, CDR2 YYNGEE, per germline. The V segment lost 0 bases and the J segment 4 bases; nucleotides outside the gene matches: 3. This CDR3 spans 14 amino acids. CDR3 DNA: TGTGCCAGCAGCGTAGGGGACAGGAGGTACGAGCAGTACTTC. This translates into CASSVGDRRYEQYF.

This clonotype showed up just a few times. As DNA, the CDR3 is TGTGCCAGCAGTCCAGAACTAGCGTCAGAGACCCAGTACTTC. This encodes CASSPELASETQYF. The V gene is TRBV12-3 or TRBV12-4, the J gene TRBJ2-5; 7 nucleotides align to TRBD2. The V and J ends lost 5 bases and 4 bases, in that order; junction bases with no gene match: 7. The CDR3 length is 14 residues.

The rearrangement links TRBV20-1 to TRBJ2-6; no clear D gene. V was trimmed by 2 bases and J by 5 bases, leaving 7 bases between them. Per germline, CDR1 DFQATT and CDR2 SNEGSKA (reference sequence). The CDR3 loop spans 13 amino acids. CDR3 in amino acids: CSARTGRANVLTF. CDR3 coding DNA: TGCAGTGCTAGAACCGGTAGGGCCAACGTCCTGACTTTC.

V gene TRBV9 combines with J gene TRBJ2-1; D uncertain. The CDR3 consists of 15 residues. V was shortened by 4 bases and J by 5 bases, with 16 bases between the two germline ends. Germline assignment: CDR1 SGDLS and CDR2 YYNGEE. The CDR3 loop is CASSPHRRMDNEQFF. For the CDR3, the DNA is TGTGCCAGCAGCCCCCATAGACGGATGGACAATGAGCAGTTCTTC.

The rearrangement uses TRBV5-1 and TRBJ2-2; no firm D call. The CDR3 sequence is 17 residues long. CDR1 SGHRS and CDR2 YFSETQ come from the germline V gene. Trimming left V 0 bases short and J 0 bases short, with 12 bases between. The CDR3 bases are TGCGCCAGCAGCTTGGCCGATACGGCCGCGAACACCGGGGAGCTGTTTTTT. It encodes CASSLADTAANTGELFF.

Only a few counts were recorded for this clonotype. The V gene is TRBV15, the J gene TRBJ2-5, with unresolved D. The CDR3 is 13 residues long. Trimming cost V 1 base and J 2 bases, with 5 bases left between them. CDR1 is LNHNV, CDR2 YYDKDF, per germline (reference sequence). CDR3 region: CATSRAPQETQYF. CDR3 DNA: TGTGCCACCAGCAGAGCTCCACAAGAGACCCAGTACTTC.

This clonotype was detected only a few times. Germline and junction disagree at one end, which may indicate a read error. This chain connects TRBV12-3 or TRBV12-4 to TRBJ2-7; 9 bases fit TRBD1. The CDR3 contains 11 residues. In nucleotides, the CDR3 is TGTGCCAGCAGTCAACAGGGGGCTGTGCACTTC. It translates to CASSQQGAVHF.

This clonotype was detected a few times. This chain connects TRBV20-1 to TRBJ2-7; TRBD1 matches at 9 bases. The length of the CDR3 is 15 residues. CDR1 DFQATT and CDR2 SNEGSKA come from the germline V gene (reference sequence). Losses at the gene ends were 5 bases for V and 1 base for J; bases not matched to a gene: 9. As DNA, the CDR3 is TGCAGTGCTCTACACCCGGGACAGGGATCCTACGAGCAGTACTTC. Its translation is CSALHPGQGSYEQYF.

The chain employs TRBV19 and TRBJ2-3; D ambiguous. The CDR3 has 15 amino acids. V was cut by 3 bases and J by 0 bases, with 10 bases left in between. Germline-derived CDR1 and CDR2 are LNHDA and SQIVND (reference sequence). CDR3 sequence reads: CASSIRQASTDTQYF. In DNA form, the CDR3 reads TGTGCCAGTAGTATTCGGCAAGCGAGCACAGATACGCAGTATTTT.

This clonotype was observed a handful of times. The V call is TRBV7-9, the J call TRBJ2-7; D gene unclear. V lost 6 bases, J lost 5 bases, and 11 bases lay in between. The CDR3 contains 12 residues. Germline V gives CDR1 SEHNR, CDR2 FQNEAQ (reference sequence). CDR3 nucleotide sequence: TGTGCCAGCAGTTCCTCCTTCCACGAGCAGTACTTC. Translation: CASSSSFHEQYF.

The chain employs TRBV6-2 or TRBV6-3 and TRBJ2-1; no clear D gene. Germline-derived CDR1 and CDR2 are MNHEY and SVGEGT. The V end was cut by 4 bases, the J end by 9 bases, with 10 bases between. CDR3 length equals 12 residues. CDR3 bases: TGTGCCAGCAGTTTGATGGAGATTGAGCAGTTCTTC. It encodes CASSLMEIEQFF.

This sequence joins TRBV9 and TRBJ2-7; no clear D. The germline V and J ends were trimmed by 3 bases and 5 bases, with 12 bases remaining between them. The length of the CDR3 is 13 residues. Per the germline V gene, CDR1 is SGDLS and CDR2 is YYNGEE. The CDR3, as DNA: TGTGCCAGCAGCGCAACCGTGTCCCACGAGCAGTACTTC. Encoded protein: CASSATVSHEQYF.

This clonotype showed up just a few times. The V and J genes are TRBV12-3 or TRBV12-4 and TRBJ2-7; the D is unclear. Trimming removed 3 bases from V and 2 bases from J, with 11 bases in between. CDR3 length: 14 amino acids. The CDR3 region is CASSFEQSPYEQYF. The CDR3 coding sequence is TGTGCCAGCAGTTTCGAACAGAGTCCCTACGAGCAGTACTTC.

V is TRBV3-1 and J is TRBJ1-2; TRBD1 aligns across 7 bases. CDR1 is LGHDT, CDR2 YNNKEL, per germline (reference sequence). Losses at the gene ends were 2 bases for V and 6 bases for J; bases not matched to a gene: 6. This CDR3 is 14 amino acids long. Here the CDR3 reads CASSQIDRAHGYTF. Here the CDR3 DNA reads TGTGCCAGCAGCCAAATAGACAGGGCCCATGGCTACACCTTC.

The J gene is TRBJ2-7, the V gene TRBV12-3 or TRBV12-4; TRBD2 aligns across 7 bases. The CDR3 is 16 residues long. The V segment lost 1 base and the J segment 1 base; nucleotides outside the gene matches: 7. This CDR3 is CASSLGRASGSYEQYF. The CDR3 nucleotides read TGTGCCAGCAGTTTAGGCCGGGCTAGCGGTTCCTACGAGCAGTACTTC.

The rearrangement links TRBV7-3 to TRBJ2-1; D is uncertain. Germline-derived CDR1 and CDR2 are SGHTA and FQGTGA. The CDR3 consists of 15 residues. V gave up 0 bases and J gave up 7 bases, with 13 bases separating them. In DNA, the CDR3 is TGTGCCAGCAGCTTAACAGGGCTGAGGTGGAATGAGCAGTTCTTC. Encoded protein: CASSLTGLRWNEQFF.

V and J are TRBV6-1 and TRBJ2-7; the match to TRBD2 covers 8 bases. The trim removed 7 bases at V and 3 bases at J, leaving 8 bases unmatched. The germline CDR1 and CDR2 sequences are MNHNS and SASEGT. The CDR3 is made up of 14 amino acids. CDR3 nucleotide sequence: TGTGCCAGCACCGGCGGGAGGAGAGGCTACGAGCAGTACTTC. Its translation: CASTGGRRGYEQYF.

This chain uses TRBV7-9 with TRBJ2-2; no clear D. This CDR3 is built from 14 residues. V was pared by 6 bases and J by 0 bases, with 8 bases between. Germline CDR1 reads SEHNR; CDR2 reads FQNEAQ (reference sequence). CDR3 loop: CASSFFSNTGELFF. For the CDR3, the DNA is TGTGCCAGCAGTTTCTTTTCGAACACCGGGGAGCTGTTTTTT.

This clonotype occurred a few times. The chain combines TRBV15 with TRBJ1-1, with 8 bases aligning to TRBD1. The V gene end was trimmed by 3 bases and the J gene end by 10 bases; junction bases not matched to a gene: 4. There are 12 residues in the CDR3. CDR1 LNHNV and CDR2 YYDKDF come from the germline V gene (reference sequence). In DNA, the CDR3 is TGTGCCACCAGCAGGGACAGGGCGTTAGCTTTCTTT. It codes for CATSRDRALAFF.